These 17 T cell receptor beta chains share one sample of origin, sequenced in a study of technical replicates of blood from a few donors. Data came from immunoSEQ multiplex PCR; TCRdb stores just in-frame clones and leaves some out. Among tens of thousands of clones listed, more than 85% were seen once. Sequenced sample: T cells isolated from PBMCs. Receptors originate from a human donor in good health.

The J gene is TRBJ1-5, the V gene TRBV28; D is perhaps TRBD1 (6 bases). The CDR3 has 12 residues. Germline CDR1 MDHEN, CDR2 SYDVKM. V was cut by 9 bases and J by 6 bases, with 12 bases left in between. In nucleotides, the CDR3 is TGTGCCAGTAGGGGGGGTGGTCAGCCCCAGCATTTT. Translation gives CASRGGGQPQHF.

The chain links TRBV11-3 to TRBJ1-1; D is undetermined. Per the germline V gene, CDR1 is SGHNT and CDR2 is YENEEA. With 2 bases removed from V and 2 bases from J, the gap between germline ends came to 12 bases. The CDR3 contains 15 residues. This CDR3 is CASSLLGSSNTEAFF. The CDR3 bases are TGTGCCAGCAGCTTATTGGGCAGCTCTAACACTGAAGCTTTCTTT.

The chain has TRBV9 and TRBJ1-2; 10 nucleotides agree with TRBD1. CDR3 length equals 14 residues. The germline V gene has CDR1 SGDLS and CDR2 YYNGEE. Losses at the gene ends were 3 bases for V and 8 bases for J; bases not matched to a gene: 7. The CDR3 nucleotides read TGTGCCAGCAGCGCATACGGACAGGGGGACGGCTACACCTTC. Its translation: CASSAYGQGDGYTF.

The table lists this clone with a count of one. This chain's CDR3 is CASRSGTGVYYGYTF. Here the CDR3 DNA reads TGTGCCAGCAGGTCCGGGACAGGGGTATACTATGGCTACACCTTC. The V call is TRBV27, the J call TRBJ1-2; 10 bases map to TRBD1. Germline CDR1 and CDR2: MNHEY and SMNVEV (reference sequence). This CDR3 has 15 amino acids. V lost 6 bases, J lost 3 bases, and 7 bases stayed unmatched.

The chain recombines TRBV7-3 with TRBJ2-7; 7 nucleotides line up with TRBD2. Trimming removed 2 bases from V and 5 bases from J; junction bases left unmatched: 6. CDR3 length: 14 residues. Germline values: CDR1 SGHTA, CDR2 FQGTGA. The CDR3 DNA reads as TGTGCCAGCAGCTTAGGCGGGAGTTGGCACGAGCAGTACTTC. Its protein product is CASSLGGSWHEQYF.

The V gene is TRBV28, the J gene TRBJ2-7; 12 bases align to TRBD2. Per the germline V gene, CDR1 is MDHEN and CDR2 is SYDVKM. V dropped 5 bases and J dropped 5; count of bases not matched to a gene: 10. The CDR3 totals 16 residues. CDR3: CASSPTLAGGPDEQYF. CDR3 nucleotide sequence: TGTGCCAGCAGTCCTACTCTAGCGGGAGGGCCCGACGAGCAGTACTTC.

The V and J genes are TRBV10-3 and TRBJ1-5; D perhaps matches TRBD1 (5 bases). The CDR3 runs 14 residues. The V and J ends lost 3 bases and 4 bases respectively, with 10 bases between them. From germline, CDR1 is ENHRY and CDR2 SYGVKD. The CDR3 DNA reads as TGTGCCATCAGTGATTCCGGGGGGAATCAGCCCCAGCATTTT. Amino acid sequence: CAISDSGGNQPQHF.

This clone came up once. The chain employs TRBV6-6 and TRBJ1-2; the D gene is possibly TRBD1 (6 bases). V lost 5 bases and J lost 8, with 12 bases in between. Looked up from germline, CDR1 is MNHNY and CDR2 is SVGAGI (reference sequence). This CDR3 comprises 12 residues. The CDR3, as DNA: TGTGCCAGCAGTATAGGGGGTCGCGGCTACACCTTC. Protein product: CASSIGGRGYTF.

The chain is built from TRBV2 and TRBJ1-5; 8 positions match TRBD1. Germline V gives CDR1 SNHLY, CDR2 FYNNEI. J lost 2 bases, V lost 6 bases, and 3 bases had no gene match. CDR3 length: 14 residues. CDR3 coding DNA: TGTGCCAGCAGCGTGGACAGGGGCAATCAGCCCCAGCATTTT. Protein product: CASSVDRGNQPQHF.

This chain connects TRBV7-9 to TRBJ2-7; tentatively, D is TRBD1 (5 bases). The CDR3 has 13 amino acids. Germline V CDR1 and CDR2: SEHNR, FQNEAQ (reference sequence). Trimming pared 5 bases from V and 5 bases from J, leaving 13 bases between. Here the CDR3 reads CASSHNTGNEQYF. As DNA, the CDR3 is TGTGCCAGCAGCCACAATACAGGCAACGAGCAGTACTTC.

The DNA of the CDR3 is TGTGCCAGCAGCTTGGGGCCCTCTGGAAACACCATATATTTT. It codes for CASSLGPSGNTIYF. The chain links TRBV5-5 to TRBJ1-3; D is uncertain. The ends were cut back, 0 bases at V and 0 bases at J, with 4 bases in the middle. The CDR3 spans 14 residues. Germline V gene lookup returns CDR1 SGHKS and CDR2 YYEKEE (reference sequence).

The rearrangement links TRBV7-6 to TRBJ1-1; D gene unclear. Looked up from germline, CDR1 is SGHVS and CDR2 is FNYEAQ. The CDR3 totals 13 residues. Trimming took 5 bases from V and 0 from J, leaving 7 bases between them. CDR3 bases: TGTGCCAGCAGCCCAATCATGAACACTGAAGCTTTCTTT. Amino acids: CASSPIMNTEAFF.

The V call is TRBV2, the J call TRBJ2-7, with a weak D call TRBD1 (6 bases). CDR1 is SNHLY, CDR2 FYNNEI, per germline. This CDR3 region has 14 residues. Deletions cut 6 bases from V and 1 base from J, with 13 bases between. The DNA of the CDR3 is TGTGCCAGCAGGGTCGGCCAGGGGTCCTACGAGCAGTACTTC. It translates to CASRVGQGSYEQYF.

This chain joins TRBV18 and TRBJ1-4, with 8 positions matching TRBD1. Trimming took 4 bases from V and 3 from J; bases not matched to a gene: 1. Germline V gene data show CDR1 as KGHSH and CDR2 as LQKENI. The CDR3 has 14 residues. CDR3 loop: CASSLQGANEKLFF. For the CDR3, the DNA is TGTGCCAGCTCACTACAGGGGGCTAATGAAAAACTGTTTTTT.

The chain links TRBV9 to TRBJ2-7; TRBD2 aligns across 7 bases. Germline lookup yields CDR1 SGDLS and CDR2 YYNGEE. The ends lost 1 base at V and 2 bases at J; junction bases unmatched: 6. The CDR3 is made up of 15 amino acids. As DNA, the CDR3 is TGTGCCAGCAGCGTATCGGGGACTAAAGCCTACGAGCAGTACTTC. This codes for CASSVSGTKAYEQYF.

V usage is TRBV5-1 and J usage is TRBJ1-1, with D possibly being TRBD1 (6 bases). CDR1 is SGHRS, CDR2 YFSETQ, per germline. The CDR3 runs to 14 residues. Trimming shortened V by 2 bases and J by 2 bases, and 10 bases separated the two germline ends. For the CDR3, the DNA is TGCGCCAGCAGCTTCGGACAGCCCAACACTGAAGCTTTCTTT. It codes for CASSFGQPNTEAFF.

V and J are TRBV13 and TRBJ1-2; no firm D call. The CDR3 length is 15 residues. The germline V and J ends were trimmed by 1 base and 5 bases, with 14 bases remaining between them. Germline V gene sequence: CDR1 PRHDT, CDR2 FYEKMQ (reference sequence). This CDR3 reads CASSLDYKADYGYTF. The CDR3 DNA is TGTGCCAGCAGCTTAGATTATAAAGCGGATTATGGCTACACCTTC.